Below, 9 T cell receptor beta chains from the same sample are listed, as sequenced in a study of T cells in Graves' hyperthyroidism and ophthalmopathy. Amplification targeted TCR beta CDR3 regions from RNA transcripts. During a first-round RT-PCR of the TCR CDR3, the HTBI primer set was used. TCRdb analysed the multiplex PCR reads with MiXCR anew, one entry per CDR3 protein. There are about 520,000 distinct CDR3 sequences in the sample; around a quarter occur only once, and about 11% lies in the top ten. Sequencing was done on a sample of blood. These receptors were taken from a woman in her twenties or thirties with Graves' ophthalmopathy.

This clonotype occurred a few times. J is TRBJ1-5 and V is TRBV2, with 8 bases matching TRBD1. The length of the CDR3 is 13 residues. Trimming removed 6 bases from V and 7 bases from J; junction bases left unmatched: 5. Germline V gene lookup returns CDR1 SNHLY and CDR2 FYNNEI. The CDR3 DNA sequence: TGTGCCAGCAGAGAGACAGGGGAACAGCCCCAGCATTTT. It translates to CASRETGEQPQHF.

The J gene is TRBJ2-5, the V gene TRBV15, with D perhaps assigned TRBD1 or TRBD2 (5 bases each). CDR1 and CDR2 (germline): LNHNV, YYDKDF (reference sequence). V lost 4 bases and J 2 bases, leaving 14 bases between the germline ends. This CDR3 spans 15 amino acids. This chain's CDR3 is CATSIGTELQETQYF. CDR3 DNA sequence: TGTGCCACCAGCATTGGGACCGAACTACAAGAGACCCAGTACTTC.

In this sample, this clonotype turned up many times. The rearrangement links TRBV11-1 to TRBJ2-4, with 8 nucleotides matching TRBD2. The length of the CDR3 is 14 residues. CDR1 is SGHAT, CDR2 FQDESV, per germline (reference sequence). The trim removed 5 bases at V and 6 bases at J, leaving 6 bases unmatched. Written as DNA, the CDR3 is TGTGCCAGCAGCCCGAGCGGGGGAGGAAACATTCAGTACTTC. This sequence encodes CASSPSGGGNIQYF.

The chain employs TRBV6-5 and TRBJ1-2; D is unclear. Trimming stripped 2 bases from V and 6 bases from J, with 10 bases between. This CDR3 contains 13 residues. Germline V lookup: CDR1 MNHEY, CDR2 SVGAGI. The CDR3 region is CASSYPGLDGYTF. The CDR3 nucleotides read TGTGCCAGCAGTTACCCCGGACTGGATGGCTACACCTTC.

This clonotype occurred many times. The chain joins TRBV12-3 or TRBV12-4 to TRBJ2-7; D gene uncertain. V gave up 6 bases and J gave up 1 base, with 10 bases separating them. CDR3 length equals 13 residues. The CDR3 reads CASSPTWSYEQYF. CDR3 bases: TGTGCCAGCAGCCCAACGTGGTCCTACGAGCAGTACTTC.

This clonotype was seen at least ten times. The V gene is TRBV7-3, the J gene TRBJ2-2; no firm D call. Germline V CDR1 and CDR2: SGHTA, FQGTGA. The CDR3 spans 13 residues. Trimming took off 0 bases at V and 4 bases at J, with 3 bases between the two ends. The CDR3 loop reads CASSLTITGELFF. CDR3 nucleotides: TGTGCCAGCAGCTTAACGATCACCGGGGAGCTGTTTTTT.

Many counts were recorded for this clonotype. The gene calls are TRBV5-4 and TRBJ1-1; no clear D gene. Germline lookup yields CDR1 SGHNT and CDR2 YYREEE (reference sequence). The CDR3 loop spans 13 amino acids. V dropped 0 bases and J dropped 10 bases, with 13 bases sitting between them. CDR3 in amino acids: CASSLGLIEAAFF. Written as DNA, the CDR3 is TGTGCCAGCAGCTTGGGGCTGATCGAGGCAGCTTTCTTT.

This clonotype has a count of ten or more. The genes are TRBV29-1 and TRBJ1-1, with 10 nucleotides matching TRBD1. Per the germline V gene, CDR1 is SQVTM and CDR2 is ANQGSEA. CDR3 length equals 16 residues. V shed 6 bases and J 6 bases; nucleotides not matched to a gene: 16. CDR3: CSVTSQDRGALAEAFF. As DNA, the CDR3 is TGCAGCGTAACCTCCCAGGACAGGGGGGCATTGGCTGAAGCTTTCTTT.

The CDR3 DNA sequence: TGTGCCAGCAGCCACCCCTCAGGGGACCGTGGCTACACCTTC. Translated, it gives CASSHPSGDRGYTF. The chain is built from TRBV3-1 and TRBJ1-2; D may be TRBD1 (6 bases). The V gene lost 3 bases and the J gene lost 7 bases, with 15 bases spanning the gap. CDR1 LGHDT and CDR2 YNNKEL come from the germline V gene (reference sequence). The CDR3 is 14 residues long.